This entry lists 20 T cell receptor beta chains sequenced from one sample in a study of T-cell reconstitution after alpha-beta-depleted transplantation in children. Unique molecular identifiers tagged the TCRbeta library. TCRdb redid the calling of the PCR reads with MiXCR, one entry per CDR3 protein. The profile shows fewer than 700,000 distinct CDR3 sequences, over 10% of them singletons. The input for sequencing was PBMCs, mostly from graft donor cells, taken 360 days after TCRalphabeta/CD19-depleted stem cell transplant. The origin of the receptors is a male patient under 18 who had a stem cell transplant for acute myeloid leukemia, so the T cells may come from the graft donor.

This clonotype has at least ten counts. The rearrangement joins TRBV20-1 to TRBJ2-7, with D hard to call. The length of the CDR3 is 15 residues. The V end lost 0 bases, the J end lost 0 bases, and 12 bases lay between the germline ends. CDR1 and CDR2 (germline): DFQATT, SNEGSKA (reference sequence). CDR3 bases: TGCAGTGCTAGAGATCATTCCCTGCCCTCCTACGAGCAGTACTTC. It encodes CSARDHSLPSYEQYF.

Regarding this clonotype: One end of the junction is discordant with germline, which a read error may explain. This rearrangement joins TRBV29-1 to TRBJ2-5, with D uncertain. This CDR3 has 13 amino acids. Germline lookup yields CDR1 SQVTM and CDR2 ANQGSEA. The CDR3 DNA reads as TGCAGCATTGAAATGATTGAGAGAGAGACCCAGTACTTC. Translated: CSIEMIERETQYF.

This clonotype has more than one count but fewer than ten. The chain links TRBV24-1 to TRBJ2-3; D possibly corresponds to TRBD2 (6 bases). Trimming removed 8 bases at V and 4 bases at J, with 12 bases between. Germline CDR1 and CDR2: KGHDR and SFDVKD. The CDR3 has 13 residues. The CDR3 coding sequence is TGTGCCACCAAGGAGGGGTCCTCAGATACGCAGTATTTT. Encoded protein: CATKEGSSDTQYF.

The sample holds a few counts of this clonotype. CDR3 nucleotides: TGCAGTGCTAGATGGGGACTAGCGGGAGAAGAGCAGTACTTC. Translating gives CSARWGLAGEEQYF. This chain uses TRBV20-1 with TRBJ2-7; 14 nucleotides align to TRBD2. Germline V gene data show CDR1 as DFQATT and CDR2 as SNEGSKA (reference sequence). V shed 2 bases, J shed 7 bases, and the junction held 4 bases outside the gene matches. The CDR3 runs 14 residues.

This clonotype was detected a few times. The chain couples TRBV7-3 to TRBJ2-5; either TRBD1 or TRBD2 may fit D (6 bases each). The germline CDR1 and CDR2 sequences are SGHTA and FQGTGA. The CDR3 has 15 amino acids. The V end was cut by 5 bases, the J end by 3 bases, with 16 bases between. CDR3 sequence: CASSPARGRKETQYF. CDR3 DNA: TGTGCCAGCAGCCCCGCCCGGGGGCGAAAAGAGACCCAGTACTTC.

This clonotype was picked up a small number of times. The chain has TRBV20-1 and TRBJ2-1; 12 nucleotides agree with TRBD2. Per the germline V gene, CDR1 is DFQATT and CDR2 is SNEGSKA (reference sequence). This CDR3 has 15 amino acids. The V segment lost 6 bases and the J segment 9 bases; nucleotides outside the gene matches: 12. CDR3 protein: CSAPRTSGKRGEQFF. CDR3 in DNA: TGCAGTGCCCCGAGGACTAGCGGGAAGAGGGGTGAGCAGTTCTTC.

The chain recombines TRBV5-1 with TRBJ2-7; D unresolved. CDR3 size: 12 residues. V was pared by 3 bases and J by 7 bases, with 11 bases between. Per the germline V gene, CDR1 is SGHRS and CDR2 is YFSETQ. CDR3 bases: TGCGCCAGCAGCTACGGAACAAGGGAGCAGTACTTC. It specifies CASSYGTREQYF.

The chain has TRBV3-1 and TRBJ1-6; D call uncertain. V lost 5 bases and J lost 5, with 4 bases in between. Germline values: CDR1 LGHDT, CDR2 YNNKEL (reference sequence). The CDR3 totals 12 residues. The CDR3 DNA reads TGTGCCAGCAGCTGGGATAATTCACCCCTCCACTTT. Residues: CASSWDNSPLHF.

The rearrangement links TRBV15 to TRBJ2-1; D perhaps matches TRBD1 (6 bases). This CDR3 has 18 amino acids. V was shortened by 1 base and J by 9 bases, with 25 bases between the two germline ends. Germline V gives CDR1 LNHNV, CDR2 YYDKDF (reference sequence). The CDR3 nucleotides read TGTGCCACCAGCAGAGGACGAAAAGCCGGGCCCCGAGGGGGTGAGCAGTTCTTC. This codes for CATSRGRKAGPRGGEQFF.

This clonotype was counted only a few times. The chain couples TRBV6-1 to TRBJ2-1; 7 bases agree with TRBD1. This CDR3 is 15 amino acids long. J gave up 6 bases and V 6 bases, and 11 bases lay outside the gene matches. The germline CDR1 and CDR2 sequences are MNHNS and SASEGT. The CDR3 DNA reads TGTGCCAGCAGGGCTACAGGGGATTTTGGCAATGAGCAGTTCTTC. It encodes CASRATGDFGNEQFF.

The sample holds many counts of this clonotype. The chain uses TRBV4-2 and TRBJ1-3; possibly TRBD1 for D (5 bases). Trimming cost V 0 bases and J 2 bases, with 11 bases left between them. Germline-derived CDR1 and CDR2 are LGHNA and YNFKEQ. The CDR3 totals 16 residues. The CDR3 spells CASSQDKGGAGNTIYF. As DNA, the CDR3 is TGTGCCAGCAGCCAAGATAAGGGAGGGGCTGGAAACACCATATATTTT.

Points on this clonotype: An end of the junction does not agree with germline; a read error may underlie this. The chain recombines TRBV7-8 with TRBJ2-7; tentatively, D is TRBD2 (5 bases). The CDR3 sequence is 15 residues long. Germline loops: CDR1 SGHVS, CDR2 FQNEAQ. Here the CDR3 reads CASILHRGGEYEQYF. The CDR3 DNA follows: TGTGCCAGCATCTTACACCGGGGTGGGGAGTACGAGCAGTACTTC.

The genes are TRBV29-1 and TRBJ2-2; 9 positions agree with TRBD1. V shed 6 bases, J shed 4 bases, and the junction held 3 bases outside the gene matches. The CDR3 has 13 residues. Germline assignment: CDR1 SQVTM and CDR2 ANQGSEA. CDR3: CSVRTGATGELFF. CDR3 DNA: TGCAGCGTACGGACAGGGGCCACCGGGGAGCTGTTTTTT.

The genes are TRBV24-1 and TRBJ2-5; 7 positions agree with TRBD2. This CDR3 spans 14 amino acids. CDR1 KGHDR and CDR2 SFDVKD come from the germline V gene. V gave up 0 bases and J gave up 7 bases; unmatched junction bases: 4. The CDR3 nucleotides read TGTGCCACCAGTGATTTGCAGCGGGGTGGGACCCAGTACTTC. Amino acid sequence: CATSDLQRGGTQYF.

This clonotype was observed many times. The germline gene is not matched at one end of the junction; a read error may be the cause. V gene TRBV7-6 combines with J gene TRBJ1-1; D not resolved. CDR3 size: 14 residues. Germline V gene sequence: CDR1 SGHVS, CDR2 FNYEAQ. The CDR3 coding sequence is TGTGCCAGCAGTTTAGACGGTCTGAACACTGAAGCTTTCTTT. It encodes CASSLDGLNTEAFF.

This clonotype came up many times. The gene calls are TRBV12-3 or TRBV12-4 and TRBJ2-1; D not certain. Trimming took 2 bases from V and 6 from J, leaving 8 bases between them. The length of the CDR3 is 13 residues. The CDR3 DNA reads TGTGCCAGCAGTTTATCAAGTGGCAATGAGCAGTTCTTC. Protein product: CASSLSSGNEQFF.

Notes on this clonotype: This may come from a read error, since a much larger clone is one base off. CDR3 sequence (DNA): TGCTGTGCTAGAGATCGGGGGGGACAGGGATTCAATGAGCAGTTCTTC. It translates to CCARDRGGQGFNEQFF. V usage is TRBV20-1 and J usage is TRBJ2-1, with a tentative D call TRBD1 (9 bases). Germline CDR1 reads DFQATT; CDR2 reads SNEGSKA (reference sequence). This CDR3 is 16 amino acids long.

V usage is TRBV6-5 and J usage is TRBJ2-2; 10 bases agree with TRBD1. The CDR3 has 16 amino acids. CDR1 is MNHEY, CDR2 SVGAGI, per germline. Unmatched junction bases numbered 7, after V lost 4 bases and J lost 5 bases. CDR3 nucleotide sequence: TGTGCCAGCAGTTCGCCGACAGGGGGCCCAACCGGGGAGCTGTTTTTT. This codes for CASSSPTGGPTGELFF.

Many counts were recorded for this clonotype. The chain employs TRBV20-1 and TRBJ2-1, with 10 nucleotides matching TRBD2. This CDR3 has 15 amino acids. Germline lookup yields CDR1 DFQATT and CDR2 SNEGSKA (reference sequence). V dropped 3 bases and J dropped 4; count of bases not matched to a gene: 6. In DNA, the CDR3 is TGCAGTGCTAGTCGGACTAGCGGCACTTACAATGAGCAGTTCTTC. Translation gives CSASRTSGTYNEQFF.

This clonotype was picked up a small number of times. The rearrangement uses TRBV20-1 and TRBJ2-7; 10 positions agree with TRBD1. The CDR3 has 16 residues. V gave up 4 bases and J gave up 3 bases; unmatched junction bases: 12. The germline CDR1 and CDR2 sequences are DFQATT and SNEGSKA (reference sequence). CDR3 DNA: TGCAGTGCTACCGAAGACGGGACAGGGGCTTTCTACGAGCAGTACTTC. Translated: CSATEDGTGAFYEQYF.